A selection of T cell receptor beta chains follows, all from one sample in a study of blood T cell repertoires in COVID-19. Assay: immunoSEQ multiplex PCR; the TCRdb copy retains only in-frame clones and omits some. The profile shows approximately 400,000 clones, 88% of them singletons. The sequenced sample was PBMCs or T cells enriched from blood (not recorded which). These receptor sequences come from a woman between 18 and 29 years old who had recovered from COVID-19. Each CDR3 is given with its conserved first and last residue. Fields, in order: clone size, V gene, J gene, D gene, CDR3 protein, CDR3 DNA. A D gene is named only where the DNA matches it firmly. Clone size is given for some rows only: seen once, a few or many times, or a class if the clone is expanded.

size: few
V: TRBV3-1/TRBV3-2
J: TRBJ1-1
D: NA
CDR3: CASSQESRGGAFF
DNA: TGTGCCAGCAGCCAAGAATCTCGGGGAGGAGCTTTCTTT

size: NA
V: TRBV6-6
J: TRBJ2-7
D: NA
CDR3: CASSTWKTVYEQYF
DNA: TGTGCCAGCAGTACCTGGAAGACTGTCTACGAGCAGTACTTC

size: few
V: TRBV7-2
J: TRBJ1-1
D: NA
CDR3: CASSLTYSAGVEAFF
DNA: TGTGCCAGCAGCTTGACATACAGTGCGGGGGTGGAAGCTTTCTTT

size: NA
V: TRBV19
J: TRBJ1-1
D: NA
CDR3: CASSIESQGPMNTEAFF
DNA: TGTGCCAGTAGTATTGAGAGTCAGGGGCCGATGAACACTGAAGCTTTCTTT

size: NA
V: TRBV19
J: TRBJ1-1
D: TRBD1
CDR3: CASSRTGARTEAFF
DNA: TGTGCCAGTAGTCGGACAGGGGCGAGGACTGAAGCTTTCTTT

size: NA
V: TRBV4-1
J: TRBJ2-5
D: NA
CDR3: CASSQADSDVGTQYF
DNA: TGCGCCAGCAGCCAAGCCGACAGCGACGTCGGGACCCAGTACTTC

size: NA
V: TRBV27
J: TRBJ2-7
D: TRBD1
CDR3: CASSARQGAEQYF
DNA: TGTGCCAGCAGTGCACGACAGGGGGCCGAGCAGTACTTC

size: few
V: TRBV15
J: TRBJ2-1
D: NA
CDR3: CATSRPPLTGKSSYNEQFF
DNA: TGTGCCACCAGCAGACCCCCTTTAACAGGGAAAAGCTCCTACAATGAGCAGTTCTTC

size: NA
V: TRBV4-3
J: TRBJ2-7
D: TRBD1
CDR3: CASSHDRAYEQYF
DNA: TGCGCCAGCAGCCATGACAGGGCCTACGAGCAGTACTTC

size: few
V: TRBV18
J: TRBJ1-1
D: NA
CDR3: CASSPKQINTEAFF
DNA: TGTGCCAGCTCACCGAAACAGATTAACACTGAAGCTTTCTTT

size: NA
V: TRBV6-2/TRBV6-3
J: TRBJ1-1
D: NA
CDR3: CASSIIGINTEAFF
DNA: TGTGCCAGCAGCATTATTGGCATAAACACTGAAGCTTTCTTT

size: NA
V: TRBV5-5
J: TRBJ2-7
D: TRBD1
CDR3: CASSQLLTGGYEQYF
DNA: TGTGCCAGCAGCCAACTACTCACAGGGGGCTACGAGCAGTACTTC

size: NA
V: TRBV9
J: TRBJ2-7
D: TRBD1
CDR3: CASRGQGDHEQYF
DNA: TGTGCCAGCAGGGGACAGGGGGACCACGAGCAGTACTTC

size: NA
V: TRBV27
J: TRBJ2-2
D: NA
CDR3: CASSLLPNTGELFF
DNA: TGTGCCAGCAGTTTACTCCCGAACACCGGGGAGCTGTTTTTT

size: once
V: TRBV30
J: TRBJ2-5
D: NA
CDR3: CAWRERAFQETQYF
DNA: TGTGCCTGGAGGGAGAGGGCTTTCCAAGAGACCCAGTACTTC

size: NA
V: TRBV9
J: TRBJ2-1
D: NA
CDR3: CASSVDSPNEQFF
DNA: TGTGCCAGCAGCGTAGACAGTCCCAATGAGCAGTTCTTC

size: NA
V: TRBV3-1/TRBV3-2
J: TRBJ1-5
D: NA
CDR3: CASSQGPNINQPQHF
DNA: TGTGCCAGCAGCCAAGGGCCGAACATCAATCAGCCCCAGCATTTT

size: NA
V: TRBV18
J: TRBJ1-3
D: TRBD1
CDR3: CASSPRSPTTGDSGNTIYF
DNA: TGTGCCAGCTCACCCAGGTCGCCAACAACAGGGGACTCTGGAAACACCATATATTTT

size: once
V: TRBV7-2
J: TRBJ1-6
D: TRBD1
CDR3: CASSIRDSTRGSPLHF
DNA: TGTGCCAGCAGCATAAGGGACAGCACCCGTGGTTCACCCCTCCACTTT

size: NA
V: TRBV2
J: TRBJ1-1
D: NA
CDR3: CASSEYGLMNTEAFF
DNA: TGTGCCAGCAGTGAATATGGCCTGATGAACACTGAAGCTTTCTTT

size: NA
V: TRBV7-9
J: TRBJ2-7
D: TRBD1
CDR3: CAEGGRSSYEQYF
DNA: TGTGCCGAAGGGGGCAGAAGCTCCTACGAGCAGTACTTC

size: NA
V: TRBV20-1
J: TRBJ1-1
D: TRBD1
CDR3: CSASTGEAFF
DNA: TGCAGTGCGTCGACAGGGGAAGCTTTCTTT

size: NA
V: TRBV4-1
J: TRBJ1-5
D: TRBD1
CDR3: CASSQGVTGVSNQPQHF
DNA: TGCGCCAGCAGCCAAGGAGTAACAGGGGTAAGCAATCAGCCCCAGCATTTT

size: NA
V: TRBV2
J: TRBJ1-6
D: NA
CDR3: CASSVPGGNSPLHF
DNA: TGTGCCAGCAGTGTTCCTGGAGGGAATTCACCCCTCCACTTT

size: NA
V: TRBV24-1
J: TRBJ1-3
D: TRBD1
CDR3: CATSDLPRDRVKGNTIYF
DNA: TGTGCCACCAGTGATTTGCCCCGGGACAGGGTAAAAGGAAACACCATATATTTT

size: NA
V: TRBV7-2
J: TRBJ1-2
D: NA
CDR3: CASSSAGRYGYTF
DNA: TGTGCCAGCAGTTCGGCGGGTCGCTATGGCTACACCTTC

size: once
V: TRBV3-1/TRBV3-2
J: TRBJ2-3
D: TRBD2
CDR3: CASSLTSGGTTDTQYF
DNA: TGTGCCAGCAGCCTAACTAGCGGAGGAACCACAGATACGCAGTATTTT

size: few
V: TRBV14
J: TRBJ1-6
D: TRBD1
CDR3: CASSQGSGTGGDSPLHF
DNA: TGTGCCAGCAGCCAAGGATCCGGGACAGGAGGAGATTCACCCCTCCACTTT

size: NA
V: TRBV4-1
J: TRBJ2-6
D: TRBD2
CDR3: CASSQLSGGGAGGANVLTF
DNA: TGCGCCAGCAGCCAACTCTCTGGGGGAGGGGCCGGTGGGGCCAACGTCCTGACTTTC

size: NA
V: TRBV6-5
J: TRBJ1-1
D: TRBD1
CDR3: CASSYSTGDTEAFF
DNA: TGTGCCAGCAGTTACTCGACAGGGGACACTGAAGCTTTCTTT

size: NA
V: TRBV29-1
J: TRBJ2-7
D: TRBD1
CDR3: CSVGDSKGEQYF
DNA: TGCAGCGTTGGGGACAGCAAAGGGGAGCAGTACTTC

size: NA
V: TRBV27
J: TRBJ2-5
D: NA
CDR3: CASGRGTFQETQYF
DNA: TGTGCCAGCGGAAGAGGGACTTTTCAAGAGACCCAGTACTTC

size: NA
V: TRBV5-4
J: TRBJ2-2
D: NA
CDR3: CASSARGNTGELFF
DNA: TGTGCCAGCAGCGCCCGGGGGAACACCGGGGAGCTGTTTTTT

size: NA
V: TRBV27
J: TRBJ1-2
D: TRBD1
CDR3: CASRPGQGFLNYGYTF
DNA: TGTGCCAGCAGACCGGGACAGGGCTTCCTTAACTATGGCTACACCTTC

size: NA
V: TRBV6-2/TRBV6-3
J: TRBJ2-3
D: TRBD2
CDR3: CASSYRPSGSSTDTQYF
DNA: TGTGCCAGCAGTTACCGGCCTAGCGGGTCTAGCACAGATACGCAGTATTTT

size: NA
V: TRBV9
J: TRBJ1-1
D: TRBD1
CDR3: CASSLSTGETFF
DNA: TGTGCCAGCAGCCTATCGACAGGGGAGACTTTCTTT

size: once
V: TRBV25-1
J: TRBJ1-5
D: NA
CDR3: CASSEERDYQPQHF
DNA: TGTGCCAGCAGTGAGGAGCGGGACTATCAGCCCCAGCATTTT

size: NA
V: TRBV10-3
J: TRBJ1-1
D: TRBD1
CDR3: CAISEGQVNTEAFF
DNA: TGTGCCATCAGTGAGGGACAGGTGAACACTGAAGCTTTCTTT

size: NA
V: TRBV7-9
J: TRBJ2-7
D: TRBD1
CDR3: CASSLTRDRGSYEQYF
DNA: TGTGCCAGCAGCTTGACCCGGGACAGGGGCTCCTACGAGCAGTACTTC

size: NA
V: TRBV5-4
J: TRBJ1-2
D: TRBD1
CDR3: CASSLATGQGYGYTF
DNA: TGTGCCAGCAGCTTGGCGACGGGACAGGGTTATGGCTACACCTTC

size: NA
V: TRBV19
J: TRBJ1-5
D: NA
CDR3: CASSIGAGGGQPQHF
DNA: TGTGCCAGTAGTATAGGGGCGGGAGGGGGTCAGCCCCAGCATTTT

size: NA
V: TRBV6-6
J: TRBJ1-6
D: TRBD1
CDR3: CASSPPGRDRPNSPLHF
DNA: TGTGCCAGCAGTCCTCCGGGACGGGACAGGCCTAATTCACCCCTCCACTTT